The 11 T cell receptor beta chains below were found in one sample sequenced in a study of Ad26.COV2.S vaccination and SARS-CoV-2 variants. Noted treatment: 19 received Ad26.COV2.S at low or high dose, single or two shots; 5 received placebo; per-sample allocation not given. Sample collection was performed on day 63 after the first vaccine or placebo injection. Sequencing was performed with immunoSEQ multiplex PCR; in TCRdb, only in-frame clones are kept and a portion is missing. The profile shows about 320,000 clones, about 82% of them singletons. This specimen consisted of peripheral blood, obtained in a trial of Ad26.COV2.S vaccine versus placebo. The receptors come from a person between 18 and 59 years old who received the Ad26.COV2.S COVID-19 vaccine or a placebo.

This clone was recorded only once. The CDR3 is CASSSKKQFF. The CDR3 coding sequence is TGTGCCAGCAGCTCTAAAAAACAGTTCTTC. The chain is built from TRBV2 and TRBJ2-1; no clear D. This CDR3 spans 10 amino acids. Trimming removed 6 bases at V and 13 bases at J, with 10 bases between. Germline V gene sequence: CDR1 SNHLY, CDR2 FYNNEI.

The rearrangement links TRBV27 to TRBJ1-5, with unresolved D. From germline, CDR1 is MNHEY and CDR2 SMNVEV (reference sequence). V was shortened by 0 bases and J by 7 bases, with 13 bases between the two germline ends. This CDR3 comprises 15 residues. DNA of the CDR3: TGTGCCAGCAGTTTATCGATCATACGTTTGCAGCCCCAGCATTTT. This gives the protein CASSLSIIRLQPQHF.

The V call is TRBV4-3, the J call TRBJ2-3; TRBD1 aligns across 8 bases. Losses at the gene ends were 0 bases for V and 3 bases for J; bases not matched to a gene: 8. The germline gives CDR1 LGHNA, CDR2 YSLEER. This CDR3 contains 17 residues. CDR3 amino acids: CASSQDYAGGQTDTQYF. The CDR3 DNA reads TGCGCCAGCAGCCAAGATTATGCAGGGGGCCAGACAGATACGCAGTATTTT.

The chain uses TRBV4-3 and TRBJ2-1; D unclear. V was shortened by 0 bases and J by 7 bases, with 13 bases between the two germline ends. The CDR3 runs 15 residues. Germline V gene lookup returns CDR1 LGHNA and CDR2 YSLEER. Here the CDR3 reads CASSQESLWGNEQFF. The CDR3 DNA follows: TGCGCCAGCAGCCAAGAGTCACTTTGGGGAAATGAGCAGTTCTTC.

The V gene is TRBV4-3, the J gene TRBJ2-3; D gene ambiguous. This CDR3 has 18 amino acids. With 0 bases removed from V and 3 bases from J, the gap between germline ends came to 19 bases. From germline, CDR1 is LGHNA and CDR2 YSLEER. The DNA for the CDR3 is TGCGCCAGCAGCCAAGATTGGATGTGGGCCGGGCGTACAGATACGCAGTATTTT. It yields the protein CASSQDWMWAGRTDTQYF.

The V call is TRBV3-1 (or the pseudogene TRBV3-2), the J call TRBJ2-7; D is unclear. The CDR3 runs to 13 residues. Trimming left V 4 bases short and J 4 bases short, with 11 bases between. Per germline, CDR1 LGHDT and CDR2 YNNKEL (reference sequence). The DNA for the CDR3 is TGTGCCAGCAGCCCAGTCGAAGGATACGAGCAGTACTTC. Its protein product is CASSPVEGYEQYF.

The chain recombines TRBV6-5 with TRBJ2-5; D assignment may be TRBD1 or TRBD2 (6 bases each). The CDR3 covers 15 residues. Between the trimmed V and J ends, which lost 6 bases and 4 bases, there was a span of 18 bases. Germline loops: CDR1 MNHEY, CDR2 SVGAGI. This chain's CDR3 is CASRDLGGAGETQYF. Here the CDR3 DNA reads TGTGCCAGCAGGGACCTCGGGGGCGCGGGAGAGACCCAGTACTTC.

This sequence joins TRBV4-3 and TRBJ1-2; possibly TRBD1 for D (6 bases). Between the trimmed V and J ends, which lost 1 base and 8 bases, there was a span of 17 bases. CDR3 length equals 15 residues. Looked up from germline, CDR1 is LGHNA and CDR2 is YSLEER. The CDR3 reads CASSQADGGARGYTF. CDR3 bases: TGCGCCAGCAGCCAAGCCGATGGGGGGGCACGAGGCTACACCTTC.

V usage is TRBV7-2 and J usage is TRBJ2-7, with D unresolved. V shed 1 base and J shed 7 bases, with 11 bases lying between them. CDR1 and CDR2 (germline): SGHTA, FQGNSA. The CDR3 sequence is 13 residues long. The CDR3 DNA sequence: TGTGCCAGCAGCTTAGTAATCGGAACAGAGCAGTACTTC. It codes for CASSLVIGTEQYF.

This chain connects TRBV30 to TRBJ1-1, with 8 bases identical to TRBD1. The CDR3 totals 14 residues. Trimming removed 3 bases from V and 3 bases from J; junction bases left unmatched: 6. Germline CDR1 and CDR2: GTSNPN and SVGIG (reference sequence). CDR3 DNA: TGTGCCTGGAGAAGCAGGGGGCGAGACACTGAAGCTTTCTTT. It yields the protein CAWRSRGRDTEAFF.

The chain uses TRBV7-8 and TRBJ2-7, with D possibly being TRBD1 or TRBD2 (5 bases each). The V end lost 3 bases, the J end lost 3 bases, and 12 bases lay between the germline ends. The CDR3 contains 14 residues. Germline assignment: CDR1 SGHVS and CDR2 FQNEAQ. The CDR3 spells CASSLGTRDYEQYF. The CDR3 region has the DNA TGTGCCAGCAGCTTGGGGACCAGGGACTACGAGCAGTACTTC.